This is a list of T cell receptor beta chains from one sample in a study of cytomegalovirus exposure and HLA in healthy donors. Here immunoSEQ multiplex PCR was the method, and the copy in TCRdb shows in-frame clones only, minus some. The top ten hold around 2.1% of the sample, which has 200,000 or so clones, around 81% seen once. What was sequenced was PBMCs. Receptors were obtained from a woman between 18 and 29 years old in good health and CMV-seropositive. CDR3s include the opening cysteine and the closing phenylalanine or tryptophan. D genes are given only for firm matches. Size values are once, few and many counts, or a class for expanded clones, and some rows have none.

D: .; size: .; V: TRBV7-9; J: TRBJ2-3; DNA: TGTGCCAGCAGCTTAGGCCCACATCACACAGATACGCAGTATTTT; CDR3: CASSLGPHHTDTQYF
D: .; size: once; V: TRBV25-1; J: TRBJ2-1; DNA: TGTGCCAGCAGTGAATCTACCCTAGCTAGGGCGTTCTTC; CDR3: CASSESTLARAFF
D: .; size: few; V: TRBV30; J: TRBJ1-1; DNA: TGTGCCTGGAGTAGGCAGGTGAACACTGAAGCTTTCTTT; CDR3: CAWSRQVNTEAFF
D: .; size: .; V: TRBV2; J: TRBJ1-6; DNA: TGTGCCAGCAGTGGGCAAGGGGAACTGTCACCCCTCCACTTT; CDR3: CASSGQGELSPLHF
D: .; size: few; V: TRBV6-1; J: TRBJ1-5; DNA: TGTGCCAGCAGTTTTACACAGGATCAGCCCCAGCATTTT; CDR3: CASSFTQDQPQHF
D: TRBD1; size: .; V: TRBV10-2; J: TRBJ1-5; DNA: TGCGCCAGCAGTGAGAATGCCGGGACAGGGGACAATCAGCCCCAGCATTTT; CDR3: CASSENAGTGDNQPQHF
D: TRBD2; size: few; V: TRBV4-1; J: TRBJ2-1; DNA: TGCGCCAGCAGCCAAGAAGCGGGGGGGGGCCGCGGGCAGTTCTTC; CDR3: CASSQEAGGGRGQFF
D: .; size: .; V: TRBV5-1; J: TRBJ1-2; DNA: TGCGCCAGCAGCTTGGAACAGCATGGCTACACCTTC; CDR3: CASSLEQHGYTF
D: TRBD1; size: .; V: TRBV5-1; J: TRBJ1-6; DNA: TGCGCCAGCACCTTTATACCCCGGGGAACCTTACAGGGGCTTTATAATTCACCCCTCCACTTT; CDR3: CASTFIPRGTLQGLYNSPLHF
D: TRBD2; size: .; V: TRBV5-4; J: TRBJ2-7; DNA: TGTGCCAGCAGCTTTAGCGGGGGGCTGGAGGAGCAGTACTTC; CDR3: CASSFSGGLEEQYF
D: TRBD1; size: .; V: TRBV6-6; J: TRBJ2-3; DNA: TGTGCCAGCAGTTATAGGGGACAGGGGACAGATACGCAGTATTTT; CDR3: CASSYRGQGTDTQYF
D: .; size: .; V: TRBV19; J: TRBJ1-2; DNA: TGTGCCAGTAGTATAATCCGCGCGGGGGCCTATGGCTACACCTTC; CDR3: CASSIIRAGAYGYTF
D: TRBD2; size: .; V: TRBV5-1; J: TRBJ2-5; DNA: TGCGCCAGCAGCTTGTGGGGGGGGTACCAAGAGACCCAGTACTTC; CDR3: CASSLWGGYQETQYF
D: TRBD1; size: .; V: TRBV9; J: TRBJ2-1; DNA: TGTGCCAGCAGCGCCGGGACAGACTACAATGAGCAGTTCTTC; CDR3: CASSAGTDYNEQFF
D: TRBD1; size: .; V: TRBV7-6; J: TRBJ1-3; DNA: TGTGCCAGCAGCCTCAGGGGACAGGGGCTTGGAAACACCATATATTTT; CDR3: CASSLRGQGLGNTIYF
D: TRBD1; size: .; V: TRBV19; J: TRBJ1-5; DNA: TGTGCCAGTAGTGGCGGTGTGGACAGGGACAATCAGCCCCAGCATTTT; CDR3: CASSGGVDRDNQPQHF
D: TRBD1; size: few; V: TRBV6-6; J: TRBJ2-2; DNA: TGTGCCAGCAGGCAGGGGGCAGGCACCGGGGAGCTGTTTTTT; CDR3: CASRQGAGTGELFF
D: .; size: .; V: TRBV18; J: TRBJ2-3; DNA: TGTGCCAGCTCACGAGGGGGTAGAAGCACAGATACGCAGTATTTT; CDR3: CASSRGGRSTDTQYF
D: .; size: .; V: TRBV27; J: TRBJ1-1; DNA: TGTGCCAGCAGTCACAGGGTTGGGAGCACTGAAGCTTTCTTT; CDR3: CASSHRVGSTEAFF
D: .; size: once; V: TRBV6-5; J: TRBJ2-5; DNA: TGTGCCAGCAGACCTACAGGGCGGCAGACCCAGTACTTC; CDR3: CASRPTGRQTQYF
D: TRBD2; size: .; V: TRBV11-2; J: TRBJ2-7; DNA: TGTGCCAGCAGCATATCTAGCGGGGGGAACTACGAGCAGTACTTC; CDR3: CASSISSGGNYEQYF
D: .; size: .; V: TRBV5-5; J: TRBJ2-3; DNA: TGTGCCAGCAGCTTGGATGTCAACACAGATACGCAGTATTTT; CDR3: CASSLDVNTDTQYF
D: .; size: .; V: TRBV7-9; J: TRBJ1-4; DNA: TGTGCCAGCAGCACCTCAGGGGAAGGGCTGGAAAAACTGTTTTTT; CDR3: CASSTSGEGLEKLFF
D: .; size: .; V: TRBV5-5; J: TRBJ2-7; DNA: TGTGCCAGCAGCTTGCAGGGCTACGAGCAGTACTTC; CDR3: CASSLQGYEQYF
D: .; size: .; V: TRBV10-3; J: TRBJ2-5; DNA: TGTGCCATCAGACCCGGGACAACGACCTCTGAGACCCAGTACTTC; CDR3: CAIRPGTTTSETQYF
D: TRBD1; size: .; V: TRBV5-6; J: TRBJ1-2; DNA: TGTGCCAGCAGCTTGGTCCTGGGACAGGTCTATGGCTACACCTTC; CDR3: CASSLVLGQVYGYTF
D: TRBD1; size: .; V: TRBV4-2; J: TRBJ1-6; DNA: TGTGCCAGCAGCCAAGATAGCTCGACAGGGGGTTATTCACCCCTCCACTTT; CDR3: CASSQDSSTGGYSPLHF
D: TRBD1; size: .; V: TRBV7-2; J: TRBJ2-1; DNA: TGTGCCAGCAGCTCCCCCGGGACAGGGTTCTACAATGAGCAGTTCTTC; CDR3: CASSSPGTGFYNEQFF
D: .; size: .; V: TRBV6-1; J: TRBJ1-2; DNA: TGTGCCAGCAGTGCCTACTCCACAGGCTTTAACTATGGCTACACCTTC; CDR3: CASSAYSTGFNYGYTF
D: .; size: .; V: TRBV19; J: TRBJ2-7; DNA: TGTGCCAGTAGCGACCTGCGGGGCTACGAGCAGTACTTC; CDR3: CASSDLRGYEQYF
D: TRBD2; size: .; V: TRBV9; J: TRBJ2-5; DNA: TGTGCCAGCAGCGTAGGTTCTAGCGGGGAAGAGACCCAGTACTTC; CDR3: CASSVGSSGEETQYF
D: .; size: .; V: TRBV9; J: TRBJ2-7; DNA: TGTGCCAGCAGCGCCCCTACCGACAGTCCCTACGAGCAGTACTTC; CDR3: CASSAPTDSPYEQYF
D: .; size: few; V: TRBV18; J: TRBJ1-1; DNA: TGTGCCAGCTCACCACCTACACTGGGCGCTGAAGCTTTCTTT; CDR3: CASSPPTLGAEAFF
D: TRBD1; size: .; V: TRBV29-1; J: TRBJ1-2; DNA: TGCAGCGGTCTGACAGGGCCCTATGGCTACACCTTC; CDR3: CSGLTGPYGYTF
D: .; size: few; V: TRBV6-5; J: TRBJ1-2; DNA: TGTGCCAGCAGTTACCACCCCAGGACAAGACTTGGCTACACCTTC; CDR3: CASSYHPRTRLGYTF
D: .; size: .; V: TRBV30; J: TRBJ1-4; DNA: TGTGCCTGGAGTGCCGGAGGGAAACTGTTTTTT; CDR3: CAWSAGGKLFF
D: TRBD1; size: .; V: TRBV5-1; J: TRBJ1-4; DNA: TGCGCCAGCAGCCTGGACAGGGAGGGTGAAAAACTGTTTTTT; CDR3: CASSLDREGEKLFF
D: TRBD2; size: few; V: TRBV27; J: TRBJ2-5; DNA: TGTGCCAGTAAACCTAGCGGGGGGGCTCAGTACCAAGAGACCCAGTACTTC; CDR3: CASKPSGGAQYQETQYF
D: TRBD2; size: few; V: TRBV28; J: TRBJ2-5; DNA: TGTGCCAGCAGTTGGGGGGGGATAGCGGGGACCTCCCAAGAGACCCAGTACTTC; CDR3: CASSWGGIAGTSQETQYF
D: .; size: few; V: TRBV5-6; J: TRBJ2-2; DNA: TGTGCCAGCAGACTGTCAGGGCGGAGTACCGGGGAGCTGTTTTTT; CDR3: CASRLSGRSTGELFF
D: TRBD2; size: .; V: TRBV7-8; J: TRBJ2-1; DNA: TGTGCCACCGAAACGGGGGGGGCCACCTACAATGAGCAGTTCTTC; CDR3: CATETGGATYNEQFF
D: .; size: .; V: TRBV10-1; J: TRBJ2-3; DNA: TGCGCCAGCAGTCCTACAGGGAGGGGTGATACGCAGTATTTT; CDR3: CASSPTGRGDTQYF
D: .; size: .; V: TRBV9; J: TRBJ1-1; DNA: TGTGCCAGCAGCGTAGGGTTCTTGGGGGCCACTGAAGCTTTCTTT; CDR3: CASSVGFLGATEAFF
D: .; size: .; V: TRBV6-5; J: TRBJ2-1; DNA: TGTGCCAGCCAGGCTACCCTACAAGGTGAGCAGTTCTTC; CDR3: CASQATLQGEQFF
D: .; size: once; V: TRBV19; J: TRBJ2-3; DNA: TGTGCCAGTAGTACAGGGAGGATTAAGACAGATACGCAGTATTTT; CDR3: CASSTGRIKTDTQYF